This paragraph reports one T cell receptor (beta chain). Its antigen is unidentified. The source of the sample is a study of Ad26.COV2.S vaccination and SARS-CoV-2 variants. Study in general: Donor was assigned to the Ad26.COV2.S arm of trial COV1001. Each vaccinee took Ad26.COV2.S intramuscularly, once or twice 56 days apart. Study observations and caveats: Vaccine recipients posted higher spike-specific TCR breadth than their placebo counterparts.

V was shortened by 5 bases and J by 0 bases, with 16 bases between the two germline ends. Germline lookup yields CDR1 MRHNA and CDR2 SNTAGT. The CDR3 is 17 residues long. Treatment indicated: 19 received Ad26.COV2.S at low or high dose, single or two shots; about 5 received placebo; per-sample allocation not given. Vaccine and placebo recipients were sampled on day 63 after the first injection. Ad26 vector vaccine expressed Wuhan-strain SARS-CoV-2 spike. Data came from immunoSEQ multiplex PCR; TCRdb stores just in-frame clones and leaves some out. The sample holds around 300,000 clones, about 85% seen once.

The receptor's source is a person between 18 and 59 years old who received the Ad26.COV2.S COVID-19 vaccine or a placebo. Sequences were derived from peripheral blood, sampled in a trial of Ad26.COV2.S vaccine versus placebo. The rearrangement uses TRBV6-4 and TRBJ2-2; weak D call: TRBD2 (6 bases). CDR3 protein: CASSFRGGNANTGELFF. CDR3 bases: TGTGCCAGCAGTTTTAGAGGCGGGAACGCGAACACCGGGGAGCTGTTTTTT.